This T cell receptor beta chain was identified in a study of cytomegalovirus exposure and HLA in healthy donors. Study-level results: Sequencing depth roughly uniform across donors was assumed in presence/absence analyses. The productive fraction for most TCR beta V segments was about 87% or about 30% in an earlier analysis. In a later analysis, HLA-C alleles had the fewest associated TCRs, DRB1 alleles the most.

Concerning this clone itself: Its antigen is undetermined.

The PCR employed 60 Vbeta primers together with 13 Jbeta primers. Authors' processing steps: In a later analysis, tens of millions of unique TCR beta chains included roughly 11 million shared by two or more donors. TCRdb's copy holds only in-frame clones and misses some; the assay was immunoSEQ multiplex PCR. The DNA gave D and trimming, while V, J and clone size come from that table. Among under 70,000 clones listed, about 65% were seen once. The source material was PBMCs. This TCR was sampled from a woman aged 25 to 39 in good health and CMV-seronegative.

The DNA for the CDR3 is TGCGCCAGCAGATCGGGTTTCGCTGAAGCTTTCTTT. Its translation: CASRSGFAEAFF. This sequence joins TRBV4-3 and TRBJ1-1; D remains unclear. This CDR3 is built from 12 residues. The germline gives CDR1 LGHNA, CDR2 YSLEER. The V and J ends lost 6 bases and 6 bases respectively, with 11 bases between them.